The rows below give T cell receptor beta chains drawn from one sample of a study of T cell responses to AZD1222 COVID-19 vaccine. The method was immunoSEQ multiplex PCR; TCRdb's version includes in-frame clones alone and lacks a portion of them. The table lists about 100,000 clones, about 90% of them singletons. Sequencing used peripheral blood, obtained 28 days after the second AZD1222 dose. Receptors were obtained from an adult who received the AZD1222 COVID-19 vaccine. Both conserved end residues are part of each CDR3. A D gene is named only where the DNA matches it firmly. For some rows the clone size is stated as once, few or many, or as a class when expanded; others skip it.

clone_size,j_call,v_call,d_call,cdr3_nt,cdr3_aa
once,TRBJ2-1,TRBV28,TRBD2,TGTGCCAGCAGTTCTTCCCCCGGACTAGCGGGATGGGCGTACAATGAGCAGTTCTTC,CASSSSPGLAGWAYNEQFF
NA,TRBJ1-2,TRBV4-1,NA,TGCGCCAGCAGCCAACCGGGGGTTAGCTATGGCTACACCTTC,CASSQPGVSYGYTF
NA,TRBJ1-3,TRBV9,TRBD1,TGTGCCAGCAGCACCAGCGACAGGGTCTCTGGAAACACCATATATTTT,CASSTSDRVSGNTIYF
NA,TRBJ1-2,TRBV6-1,NA,TGTGCCAGCAGTGAATCCCCTTTTGCCAGCAACTATGGCTACACCTTC,CASSESPFASNYGYTF
NA,TRBJ2-7,TRBV5-6,NA,TGTGCCAGCAGCTCCCTCGGGACGGGAGACTACGAGCAGTACTTC,CASSSLGTGDYEQYF
few,TRBJ2-1,TRBV18,NA,TGTGCCAGCTCACCACCTCCAGACAGGATGAGCTCCTACAATGAGCAGTTCTTC,CASSPPPDRMSSYNEQFF
NA,TRBJ2-3,TRBV2,NA,TGTGCCAGCGCCCCGTCCCCAGATACGCAGTATTTT,CASAPSPDTQYF
NA,TRBJ1-3,TRBV6-5,NA,TGTGCCAGCAGTTACTCTGACCTCTCTGGAAACACCATATATTTT,CASSYSDLSGNTIYF
NA,TRBJ1-1,TRBV28,TRBD1,TGTGCCAGCAGTCCACCCTTTCCAGGGGGAGTTGAAGCTTTCTTT,CASSPPFPGGVEAFF
NA,TRBJ1-1,TRBV4-1,NA,TGCGCCAGCAGCCAAGATAGGGCGGGGGGCACTGAAGCTTTCTTT,CASSQDRAGGTEAFF
NA,TRBJ1-5,TRBV11-2,NA,TGTGCCAGCAGCTTTCATAGGGGGGCACGCAATCAGCCCCAGCATTTT,CASSFHRGARNQPQHF
NA,TRBJ1-1,TRBV7-3,NA,TGTGCCAGCAGCCTAAAGTCGGGGGTTGAAGCTTTCTTT,CASSLKSGVEAFF
NA,TRBJ1-1,TRBV25-1,TRBD1,TGTGCCAGCAGATCGGACAGGCAGAACACTGAAGCTTTCTTT,CASRSDRQNTEAFF
NA,TRBJ1-5,TRBV5-1,NA,TGCGCCAGCAGCTTGGAAGGTAGCAATCAGCCCCAGCATTTT,CASSLEGSNQPQHF
once,TRBJ2-7,TRBV30,NA,TGTGCCTGGAGTCGGGTCTTACTGTTGGAGCAGTACTTC,CAWSRVLLLEQYF
NA,TRBJ2-5,TRBV11-2,NA,TGTGCCAGCAGCTTGACCTTTAGGGGGGGGGCGATTGGAGAGACCCAGTACTTC,CASSLTFRGGAIGETQYF
NA,TRBJ1-6,TRBV15,NA,TGTGCCACCAGCAGGGCCCGACAGACTAGCAATTCACCCCTCCACTTT,CATSRARQTSNSPLHF
once,TRBJ2-3,TRBV10-1,NA,TGCGCCAGCAGTGTTTCTTTCGGAGATACGCAGTATTTT,CASSVSFGDTQYF
NA,TRBJ1-5,TRBV20-1,NA,TGCAGTGCTAGTGGTGGAGGCCAGGTCAATCAGCCCCAGCATTTT,CSASGGGQVNQPQHF
NA,TRBJ1-2,TRBV5-1,TRBD1,TGCGCCAGCAGCTCCACTGGACAGGGGGTCTATGGCTACACCTTC,CASSSTGQGVYGYTF
few,TRBJ2-2,TRBV6-4,TRBD2,TGTGCCAGCAGCCCACTAGCGGGAGAGGCCGGGGAGCTGTTTTTT,CASSPLAGEAGELFF
NA,TRBJ1-5,TRBV28,NA,TGTGCCAGCAGCCGTATAGGGGATCAGCCCCAGCATTTT,CASSRIGDQPQHF
once,TRBJ1-1,TRBV7-9,TRBD1,TGTGCCAGCAGCCACAGGGGGCTGGGCACTGAAGCTTTCTTT,CASSHRGLGTEAFF
NA,TRBJ2-2,TRBV7-9,NA,TGTGCCAGCAGCCCGAACACCGGGGAGCTGTTTTTT,CASSPNTGELFF
NA,TRBJ2-7,TRBV28,TRBD1,TGTGCCAGCAGATCTGTCTCGGGACAGAGGAGATACGAGCAGTACTTC,CASRSVSGQRRYEQYF
NA,TRBJ2-1,TRBV7-8,NA,TGTGCCAGCAGCTTAGGGACCGGGTCCTACAATGAGCAGTTCTTC,CASSLGTGSYNEQFF
NA,TRBJ1-2,TRBV9,TRBD1,TGTGCCAGCAGCGCCGACGCCCACCCGGGACAGGGTTATGGCTACACCTTC,CASSADAHPGQGYGYTF
NA,TRBJ1-4,TRBV3-1/TRBV3-2,TRBD1,TGTGCCAGCAGCGCTCAAGGGACAGGGGTTGAAAAACTGTTTTTT,CASSAQGTGVEKLFF
NA,TRBJ1-2,TRBV25-1,NA,TGTGCCAGCAGTGATACCGGGACCTATGGCTACACCTTC,CASSDTGTYGYTF
once,TRBJ2-4,TRBV5-6,NA,TGTGCCAGCAGCCCTGACAGATCAAACATTCAGTACTTC,CASSPDRSNIQYF
NA,TRBJ1-1,TRBV2,NA,TGTGCCAGCAGTGAATATCGGGCCCGGGGCACTGAAGCTTTCTTT,CASSEYRARGTEAFF
NA,TRBJ2-3,TRBV18,NA,TGTGCCAGCTCACCAAGGGCAGGAGATCGCACAGATACGCAGTATTTT,CASSPRAGDRTDTQYF
NA,TRBJ1-2,TRBV6-5,TRBD1,TGTGCCAGCAGTTCCCGGACAGGTTATGGCTACACCTTC,CASSSRTGYGYTF
NA,TRBJ1-1,TRBV10-3,NA,TGTGCCACCTTGTGGGGCCTGGACACTGAAGCTTTCTTT,CATLWGLDTEAFF
NA,TRBJ2-1,TRBV27,TRBD1,TGTGCCAGCAGTTTACGAGGGGGCAGCTCCTACAATGAGCAGTTCTTC,CASSLRGGSSYNEQFF
once,TRBJ1-5,TRBV6-6,NA,TGTGCCAGCATTTCCAGTTGGGATCAGCCCCAGCATTTT,CASISSWDQPQHF
NA,TRBJ1-1,TRBV18,NA,TGTGCCAGCTCACCTCGGGAGGGCACTGAAGCTTTCTTT,CASSPREGTEAFF
NA,TRBJ1-2,TRBV2,TRBD1,TGTGCCACCAGCCGGGACAGCCTTATTGGCTACACCTTC,CATSRDSLIGYTF
NA,TRBJ1-1,TRBV14,NA,TGTGCCAGCAGCCAAGTTTCGTGGGAAGCTTTCTTT,CASSQVSWEAFF
NA,TRBJ1-2,TRBV5-4,NA,TGTGCCAGCAGCTTGGGGTGGCGGGGAGAAGATTATGGCTACACCTTC,CASSLGWRGEDYGYTF